The clone carrying this T cell receptor beta chain was picked up many times. Using its own MiXCR run on the 5' RACE reads, TCRdb lists one record per CDR3 protein. The sample shows tens of thousands of distinct CDR3 sequences, roughly 12% of them seen only once. This sample was taken from a study of spatial heterogeneity in lung cancer. Time point noted: blood at routine non-recurrence follow-up after resection. The sample consisted of PBMCs, taken at follow-up. The receptor was derived from a male donor with early-stage non-small cell lung cancer.

The CDR3 is CASSLTGVFSQPQHF. CDR3 bases: TGTGCCAGCAGTTTAACAGGGGTTTTTTCTCAGCCCCAGCATTTT. V is TRBV12-3 or TRBV12-4 and J is TRBJ1-5; 7 bases align to TRBD1. The CDR3 contains 15 residues. V lost 2 bases, J lost 6 bases, and 7 bases stayed unmatched.